A selection of T cell receptor beta chains follows, all from one sample in a study of patients and donors after allogeneic stem cell transplantation. MiXCR was run by TCRdb on the RT-PCR reads, yielding one entry per CDR3 protein. The table has more than 20,000 distinct CDR3 sequences, roughly two fifths seen once. The material sequenced was blood, either unsorted or a sorted T cell fraction (not recorded which). All receptors come from a human donor who was either an allogeneic HSCT recipient or a stem cell or donor lymphocyte infusion donor (not recorded which). It is not recorded whose cells these are; they may come from a transplant donor. CDR3s include the opening cysteine and the closing phenylalanine or tryptophan. The D gene is left open where the match is weak. Clone size is not always given. Where it is, it says once, few, many or a class for expanded clones.

v_call	clone_size	j_call	d_call	cdr3_aa	cdr3_nt
TRBV15	many	TRBJ2-3	TRBD2	CATSRDGLAGETQYF	TGTGCCACCAGCAGAGACGGACTAGCGGGTGAGACGCAGTATTTT
TRBV7-9	.	TRBJ1-1	.	CASSLTTGNTEAFF	TGTGCCAGCAGCTTAACTACGGGGAACACTGAAGCTTTCTTT
TRBV4-2	few	TRBJ1-1	.	CASSQDRAEAAFF	TGTGCCAGCAGCCAAGATCGAGCTGAGGCGGCTTTCTTT
TRBV5-1	.	TRBJ2-2	TRBD1	CASSRQGLSTGELFF	TGCGCCAGCAGCCGACAGGGGTTGAGCACCGGGGAGCTGTTTTTT
TRBV5-1	.	TRBJ2-7	.	CASSFVGYEQYF	TGCGCCAGCAGCTTCGTAGGCTACGAGCAGTACTTC
TRBV4-1	.	TRBJ2-3	TRBD1	CASSQSWTGGMDTQYF	TGCGCCAGCAGCCAATCATGGACAGGGGGGATGGATACGCAGTATTTT
TRBV5-5	.	TRBJ1-2	.	CASSLVTAANYGYTF	TGTGCCAGCAGCTTGGTTACAGCAGCTAACTATGGCTACACCTTC
TRBV20-1	.	TRBJ2-7	TRBD1	CSASGTVVYEQYF	TGCAGTGCGTCCGGGACAGTTGTCTACGAGCAGTACTTC
TRBV20-1	.	TRBJ1-5	TRBD1	CSARRTGYSNQPQHF	TGCAGTGCTAGGAGGACAGGGTATAGCAATCAGCCCCAGCATTTT
TRBV5-8	.	TRBJ2-7	TRBD1	CASKGRGQAYEQYF	TGTGCCAGCAAGGGCAGGGGGCAGGCCTACGAGCAGTACTTC
TRBV3-1	.	TRBJ1-2	.	CASSKEDGGYTF	TGTGCCAGCAGCAAAGAGGACGGAGGCTACACCTTC
TRBV5-1	.	TRBJ1-2	.	CASSPMTQYGYTF	TGCGCCAGCAGCCCGATGACACAGTATGGCTACACCTTC
TRBV7-9	.	TRBJ2-7	.	CASSEFDRPSYEQYF	TGTGCCAGCAGCGAGTTTGACAGGCCATCCTACGAGCAGTACTTC
TRBV7-9	.	TRBJ2-7	.	CASSLVQPEQYF	TGTGCCAGCAGCTTAGTCCAGCCCGAGCAGTACTTC
TRBV10-3	.	TRBJ2-1	TRBD2	CAISESRGGAGDDEQFF	TGTGCCATCAGTGAGTCCCGGGGTGGAGCGGGAGATGATGAGCAGTTCTTC
TRBV7-2	many	TRBJ1-2	TRBD1	CASSLVRDRAYGYTF	TGTGCCAGCAGCTTAGTCCGGGACAGAGCTTATGGCTACACCTTC
TRBV28	.	TRBJ2-3	TRBD2	CASTPSVAGADTQYF	TGTGCCAGCACCCCTTCGGTAGCGGGAGCAGATACGCAGTATTTT
TRBV20-1	.	TRBJ2-1	TRBD2	CSAPLAGSSYNEQFF	TGCAGTGCCCCGCTAGCGGGGAGCTCCTACAATGAGCAGTTCTTC
TRBV4-1	.	TRBJ1-1	.	CASSQDIRGVTEAFF	TGCGCCAGCAGCCAAGATATTAGGGGCGTCACTGAAGCTTTCTTT
TRBV18	.	TRBJ1-2	TRBD1	CASSPLDRVEGYTF	TGTGCCAGCTCACCACTTGACAGGGTAGAAGGCTACACCTTC
TRBV20-1	.	TRBJ2-3	TRBD2	CSAPTAGALDTQYF	TGCAGTGCGCCCACAGCGGGGGCCTTAGATACGCAGTATTTT
TRBV28	.	TRBJ2-1	.	CASSWGLGNEQFF	TGTGCCAGCAGTTGGGGGCTGGGCAATGAGCAGTTCTTC
TRBV15	few	TRBJ1-6	.	CATSRDRGGTLHF	TGTGCCACCAGCAGAGATCGTGGTGGGACCCTCCACTTT
TRBV29-1	few	TRBJ2-7	TRBD1	CSVGRTGSSYEQYF	TGCAGCGTTGGAAGGACAGGCAGCTCCTACGAGCAGTACTTC
TRBV9	few	TRBJ2-3	.	CASSRSGPTDTQYF	TGTGCCAGCAGTCGTAGCGGACCCACAGATACGCAGTATTTT
TRBV7-9	.	TRBJ2-7	.	CAAGTSLAAEQYF	TGTGCAGCAGGGACATCACTAGCTGCCGAGCAGTACTTC
TRBV7-8	.	TRBJ1-4	.	CASSVGRINEKLFF	TGTGCCAGCAGCGTGGGACGGATCAATGAAAAACTGTTTTTT
TRBV10-3	.	TRBJ1-2	.	CAIRTSGTISRGYTF	TGTGCCATCAGAACTTCGGGGACTATCTCGCGGGGCTACACCTTC
TRBV9	few	TRBJ1-4	.	CASSPGGTNEKLFF	TGTGCCAGCAGCCCAGGTGGGACTAATGAAAAACTGTTTTTT
TRBV5-1	few	TRBJ2-5	.	CASSSQVYQETQYF	TGCGCCAGCAGCTCTCAGGTGTACCAAGAGACCCAGTACTTC